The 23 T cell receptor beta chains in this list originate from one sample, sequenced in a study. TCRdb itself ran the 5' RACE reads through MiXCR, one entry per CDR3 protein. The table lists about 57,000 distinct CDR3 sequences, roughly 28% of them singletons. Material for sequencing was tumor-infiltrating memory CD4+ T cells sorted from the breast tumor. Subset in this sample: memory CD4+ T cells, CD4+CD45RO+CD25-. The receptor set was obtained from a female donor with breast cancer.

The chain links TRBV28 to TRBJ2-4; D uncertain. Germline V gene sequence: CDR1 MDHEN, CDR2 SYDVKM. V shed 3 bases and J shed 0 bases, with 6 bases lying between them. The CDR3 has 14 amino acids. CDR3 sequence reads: CASSFGLAKNIQYF. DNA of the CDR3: TGTGCCAGCAGTTTCGGCTTAGCCAAAAACATTCAGTACTTC.

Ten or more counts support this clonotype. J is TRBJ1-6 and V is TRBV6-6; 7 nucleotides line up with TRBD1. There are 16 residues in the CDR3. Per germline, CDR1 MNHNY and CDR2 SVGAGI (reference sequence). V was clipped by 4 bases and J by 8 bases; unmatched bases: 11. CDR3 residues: CASSWASGTADSPLHF. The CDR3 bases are TGTGCCAGCAGTTGGGCTTCCGGGACAGCAGATTCACCCCTCCACTTT.

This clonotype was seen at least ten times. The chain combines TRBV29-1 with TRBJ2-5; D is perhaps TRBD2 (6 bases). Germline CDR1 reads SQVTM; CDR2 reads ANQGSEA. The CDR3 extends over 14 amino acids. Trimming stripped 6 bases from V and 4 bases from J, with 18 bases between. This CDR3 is CSVGGGVFGETQYF. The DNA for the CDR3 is TGCAGCGTGGGCGGCGGGGTGTTTGGAGAGACCCAGTACTTC.

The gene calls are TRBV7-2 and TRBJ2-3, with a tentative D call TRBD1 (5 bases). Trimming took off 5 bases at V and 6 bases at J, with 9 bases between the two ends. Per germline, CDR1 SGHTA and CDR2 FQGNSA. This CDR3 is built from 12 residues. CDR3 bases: TGTGCCAGCAGCCCAAGGGGTGATACGCAGTATTTT. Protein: CASSPRGDTQYF.

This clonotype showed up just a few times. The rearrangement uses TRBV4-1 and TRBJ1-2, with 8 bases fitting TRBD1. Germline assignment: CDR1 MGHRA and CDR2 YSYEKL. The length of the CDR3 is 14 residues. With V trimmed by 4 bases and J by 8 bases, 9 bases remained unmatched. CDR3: CASSRDGQGGGYTF. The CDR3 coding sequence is TGCGCCAGCAGCCGCGACGGACAGGGAGGCGGCTACACCTTC.

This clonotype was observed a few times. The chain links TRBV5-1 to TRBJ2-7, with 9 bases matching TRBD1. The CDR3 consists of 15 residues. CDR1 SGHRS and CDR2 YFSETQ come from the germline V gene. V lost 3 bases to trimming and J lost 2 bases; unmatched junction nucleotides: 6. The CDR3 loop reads CASSSGTGLTYEQYF. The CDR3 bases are TGCGCCAGCAGCTCCGGGACAGGGCTGACCTACGAGCAGTACTTC. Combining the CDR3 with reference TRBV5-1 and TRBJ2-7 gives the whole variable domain KAGVTQTPRYLIKTRGQQVTLSCSPISGHRSVSWYQQTPGQGLQFLFEYFSETQRNKGNFPGRFSGRQFSNSRSEMNVSTLELGDSALYLCASSSGTGLTYEQYFGPGTRLTVT.

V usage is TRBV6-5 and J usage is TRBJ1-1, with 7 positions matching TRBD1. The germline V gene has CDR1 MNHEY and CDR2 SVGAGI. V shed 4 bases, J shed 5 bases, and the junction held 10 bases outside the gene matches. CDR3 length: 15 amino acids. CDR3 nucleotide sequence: TGTGCCAGCAGTTGGTCGGGAAGGGGGCGGACTGAAGCTTTCTTT. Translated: CASSWSGRGRTEAFF.

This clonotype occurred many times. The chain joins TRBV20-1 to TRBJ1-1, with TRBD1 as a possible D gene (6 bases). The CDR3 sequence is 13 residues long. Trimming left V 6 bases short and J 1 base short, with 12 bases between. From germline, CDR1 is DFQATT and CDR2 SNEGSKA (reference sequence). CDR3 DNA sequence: TGCAGTGCGAAGGGACAATGGAACACTGAAGCTTTCTTT. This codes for CSAKGQWNTEAFF.

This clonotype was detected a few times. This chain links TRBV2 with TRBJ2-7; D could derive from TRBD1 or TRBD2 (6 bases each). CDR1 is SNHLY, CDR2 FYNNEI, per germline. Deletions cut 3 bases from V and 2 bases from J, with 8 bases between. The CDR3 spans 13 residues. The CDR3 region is CASSERGAYEQYF. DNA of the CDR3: TGTGCCAGCAGTGAGAGGGGGGCCTACGAGCAGTACTTC.

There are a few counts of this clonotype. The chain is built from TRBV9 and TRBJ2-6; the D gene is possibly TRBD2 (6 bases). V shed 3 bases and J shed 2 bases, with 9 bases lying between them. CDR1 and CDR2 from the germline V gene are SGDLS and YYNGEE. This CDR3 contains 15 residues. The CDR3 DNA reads TGTGCCAGCAGCGCCCGGGGGACTGGGGCCAACGTCCTGACTTTC. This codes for CASSARGTGANVLTF.

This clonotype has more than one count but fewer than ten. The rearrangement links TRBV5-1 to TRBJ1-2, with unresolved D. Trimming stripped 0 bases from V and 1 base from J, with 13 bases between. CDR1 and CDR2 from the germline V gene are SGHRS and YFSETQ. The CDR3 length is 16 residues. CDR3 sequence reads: CASSLGPSTVNYGYTF. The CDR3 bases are TGCGCCAGCAGCTTGGGGCCCTCGACGGTTAACTATGGCTACACCTTC.

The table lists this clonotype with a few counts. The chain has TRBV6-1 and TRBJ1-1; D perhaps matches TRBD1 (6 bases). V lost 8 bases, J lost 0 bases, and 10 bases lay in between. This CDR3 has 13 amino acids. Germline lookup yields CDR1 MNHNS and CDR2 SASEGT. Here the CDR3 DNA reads TGTGCCAGCGTCGACAGGATGAACACTGAAGCTTTCTTT. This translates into CASVDRMNTEAFF.

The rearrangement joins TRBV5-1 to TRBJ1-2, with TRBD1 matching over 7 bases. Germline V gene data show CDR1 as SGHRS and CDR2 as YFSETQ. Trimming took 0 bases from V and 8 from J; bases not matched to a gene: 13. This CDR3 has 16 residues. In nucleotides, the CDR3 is TGCGCCAGCAGCTTGGTTGTAGGGGGCGAGGGGAGCGGCTACACCTTC. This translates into CASSLVVGGEGSGYTF.

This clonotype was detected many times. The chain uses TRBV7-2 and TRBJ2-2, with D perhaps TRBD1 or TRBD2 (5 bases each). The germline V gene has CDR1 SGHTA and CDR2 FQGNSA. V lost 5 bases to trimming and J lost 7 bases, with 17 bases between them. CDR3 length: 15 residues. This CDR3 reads CASSPTGLPSGELFF. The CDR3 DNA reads TGTGCCAGCAGCCCGACGGGGCTTCCCAGCGGGGAGCTGTTTTTT.

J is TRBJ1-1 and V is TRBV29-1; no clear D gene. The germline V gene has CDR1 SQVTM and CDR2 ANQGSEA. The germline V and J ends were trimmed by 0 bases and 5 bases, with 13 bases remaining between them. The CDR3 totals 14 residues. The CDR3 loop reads CSVEDRSRRTEAFF. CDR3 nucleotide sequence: TGCAGCGTTGAAGATAGGTCGCGGAGGACTGAAGCTTTCTTT.

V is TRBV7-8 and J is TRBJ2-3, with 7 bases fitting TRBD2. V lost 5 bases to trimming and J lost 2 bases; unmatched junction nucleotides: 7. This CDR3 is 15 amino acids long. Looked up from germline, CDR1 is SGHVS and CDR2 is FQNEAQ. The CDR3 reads CASSRPSGATDTQYF. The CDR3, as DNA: TGTGCCAGCAGCCGCCCCAGCGGGGCCACAGATACGCAGTATTTT.

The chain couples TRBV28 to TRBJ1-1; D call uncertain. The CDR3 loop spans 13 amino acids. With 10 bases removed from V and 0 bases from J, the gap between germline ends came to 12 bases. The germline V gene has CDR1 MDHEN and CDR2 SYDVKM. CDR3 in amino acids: CATVVGMNTEAFF. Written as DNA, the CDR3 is TGTGCCACAGTGGTAGGGATGAACACTGAAGCTTTCTTT. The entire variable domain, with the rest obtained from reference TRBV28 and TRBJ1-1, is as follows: DVKVTQSSRYLVKRTGEKVFLECVQDMDHENMFWYRQDPGLGLRLIYFSYDVKMKEKGDIPEGYSVSREKKERFSLILESASTNQTSMYLCATVVGMNTEAFFGQGTRLTVV.

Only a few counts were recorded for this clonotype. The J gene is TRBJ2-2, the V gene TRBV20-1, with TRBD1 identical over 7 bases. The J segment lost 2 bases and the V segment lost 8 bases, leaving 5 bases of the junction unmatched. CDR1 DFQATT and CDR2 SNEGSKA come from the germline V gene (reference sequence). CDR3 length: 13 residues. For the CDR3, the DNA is TGCAGTCTTCGACAGGGTAACACCGGGGAGCTGTTTTTT. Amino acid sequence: CSLRQGNTGELFF.

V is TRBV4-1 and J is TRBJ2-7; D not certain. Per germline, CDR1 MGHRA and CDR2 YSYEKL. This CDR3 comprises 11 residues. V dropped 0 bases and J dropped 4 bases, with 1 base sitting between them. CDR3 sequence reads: CASSQEYEQYF. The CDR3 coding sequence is TGCGCCAGCAGCCAAGAATACGAGCAGTACTTC.

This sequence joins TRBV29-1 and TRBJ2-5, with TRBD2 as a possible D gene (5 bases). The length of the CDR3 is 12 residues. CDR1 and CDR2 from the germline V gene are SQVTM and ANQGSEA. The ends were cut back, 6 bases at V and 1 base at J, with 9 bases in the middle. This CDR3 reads CSVERLQETQYF. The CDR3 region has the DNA TGCAGCGTAGAGCGGCTCCAAGAGACCCAGTACTTC.

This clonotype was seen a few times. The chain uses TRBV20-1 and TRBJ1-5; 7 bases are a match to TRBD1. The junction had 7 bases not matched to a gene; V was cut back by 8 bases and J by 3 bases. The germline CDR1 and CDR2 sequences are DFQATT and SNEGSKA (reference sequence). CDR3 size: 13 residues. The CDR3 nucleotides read TGCAGTACAGGGGTCCCGCCCAATCAGCCCCAGCATTTT. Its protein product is CSTGVPPNQPQHF.

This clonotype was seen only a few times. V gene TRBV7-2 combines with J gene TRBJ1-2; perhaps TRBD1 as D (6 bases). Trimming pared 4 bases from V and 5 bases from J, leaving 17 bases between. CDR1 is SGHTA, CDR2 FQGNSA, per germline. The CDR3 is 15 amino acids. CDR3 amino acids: CASSSDGGPEYGYTF. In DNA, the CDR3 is TGTGCCAGCAGCTCCGACGGGGGCCCAGAGTATGGCTACACCTTC.

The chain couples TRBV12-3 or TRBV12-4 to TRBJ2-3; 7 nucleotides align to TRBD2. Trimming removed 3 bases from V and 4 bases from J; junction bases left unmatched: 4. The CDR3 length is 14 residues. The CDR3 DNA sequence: TGTGCCAGCAGTTTGGGCGGGGGAGCAGATACGCAGTATTTT. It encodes CASSLGGGADTQYF.